The 5 T cell receptor beta chains reported below all come from one sample, sequenced in a study of early T cells in non-severe SARS-CoV-2 infection. TCRdb recomputed calls from the 5' RACE reads with MiXCR, one row per CDR3 protein. The sample consists of approximately 30,000 distinct CDR3 sequences, roughly 4.8% of them appearing once. The sample consisted of whole blood. These receptors were collected from an adult who was a healthcare worker with PCR-confirmed SARS-CoV-2 infection or an uninfected control (not recorded which).

This clonotype was detected many times. The rearrangement uses TRBV28 and TRBJ1-1, with a weak D call TRBD1 (5 bases). This CDR3 has 13 amino acids. Germline V lookup: CDR1 MDHEN, CDR2 SYDVKM. V dropped 6 bases and J dropped 4 bases, with 12 bases sitting between them. CDR3 residues: CASSRDPTTEAFF. CDR3 nucleotides: TGTGCCAGCAGCCGGGACCCAACCACTGAAGCTTTCTTT. Full variable domain (rest looked up from reference TRBV28 and TRBJ1-1): DVKVTQSSRYLVKRTGEKVFLECVQDMDHENMFWYRQDPGLGLRLIYFSYDVKMKEKGDIPEGYSVSREKKERFSLILESASTNQTSMYLCASSRDPTTEAFFGQGTRLTVV.

This clonotype occurred many times. The V and J genes are TRBV27 and TRBJ2-1; 7 bases map to TRBD2. Per germline, CDR1 MNHEY and CDR2 SMNVEV (reference sequence). After removal of 5 bases from V and 4 bases from J, the junction contained 11 bases not matched to a gene. The CDR3 has 16 residues. The CDR3 loop is CASSVRSGLYYNEQFF. The CDR3 DNA reads TGTGCCAGCAGTGTAAGATCGGGACTATATTACAATGAGCAGTTCTTC.

This clonotype came up a few times. This rearrangement joins TRBV6-4 to TRBJ2-7; 10 bases are shared with TRBD2. This CDR3 is built from 16 residues. The junction had 7 bases not matched to a gene; V was cut back by 4 bases and J by 1 base. CDR1 is MRHNA, CDR2 SNTAGT, per germline. Here the CDR3 DNA reads TGTGCCAGCAGTGGCCTAGCGGGGGCTACTTCCTACGAGCAGTACTTC. Translation: CASSGLAGATSYEQYF.

This clonotype was seen many times. CDR3 region: CASTSQRTGSQPQHF. The CDR3 nucleotides are TGTGCCAGCACCAGCCAAAGGACAGGTAGTCAGCCCCAGCATTTT. This sequence joins TRBV2 and TRBJ1-5, with 7 positions matching TRBD1. Trimming cost V 7 bases and J 6 bases; bases outside gene matches: 12. This CDR3 has 15 amino acids. The germline gives CDR1 SNHLY, CDR2 FYNNEI. The entire variable domain, with the rest obtained from reference TRBV2 and TRBJ1-5, is as follows: EPEVTQTPSHQVTQMGQEVILRCVPISNHLYFYWYRQILGQKVEFLVSFYNNEISEKSEIFDDQFSVERPDGSNFTLKIRSTKLEDSAMYFCASTSQRTGSQPQHFGDGTRLSIL.

This clonotype appeared a few times. The V gene is TRBV20-1, the J gene TRBJ2-3, with 7 bases that match TRBD2. CDR1 is DFQATT and CDR2 is SNEGSKA in the germline V gene (reference sequence). This CDR3 spans 15 amino acids. The trim removed 4 bases at V and 1 base at J, leaving 8 bases unmatched. The CDR3 loop is CSATRDAGGTDTQYF. CDR3 nucleotides: TGCAGTGCTACCAGGGATGCGGGAGGCACAGATACGCAGTATTTT.